The 13 T cell receptor beta chains presented below share a single source sample, sequenced in a study of STAT5B mutations in CD4+ large granular lymphocyte leukemia. TCRdb keeps only in-frame clones here, not all; method: immunoSEQ multiplex PCR. The table lists more than 30,000 clones, roughly three quarters of them singletons, with around 2.5% in the top ten. The sequenced material came from CD4+ T cells from blood buffy coats. Receptor source: a human donor in good health.

The chain employs TRBV7-2 and TRBJ2-7; D unclear. V was cut by 4 bases and J by 4 bases, with 14 bases left in between. The CDR3 spans 14 residues. Germline loops: CDR1 SGHTA, CDR2 FQGNSA. In DNA, the CDR3 is TGTGCCAGCAGCTCTGGGCCGACCCAATACGAGCAGTACTTC. Residues: CASSSGPTQYEQYF.

The chain recombines TRBV14 with TRBJ2-7; 13 nucleotides line up with TRBD2. CDR1 and CDR2 (germline): SGHDN, FVKESK. The CDR3 runs to 15 residues. V lost 5 bases, J lost 2 bases, and 3 bases stayed unmatched. In DNA, the CDR3 is TGTGCCAGCAGCTGGACTAGCGGGGGAACCTACGAGCAGTACTTC. It codes for CASSWTSGGTYEQYF.

The chain carries TRBV18 and TRBJ1-5; D is unclear. CDR1 KGHSH and CDR2 LQKENI come from the germline V gene. The CDR3 is made up of 14 amino acids. The ends were cut back, 3 bases at V and 5 bases at J, with 11 bases in the middle. The CDR3 sequence is CASSPEEEYQPQHF. The CDR3 nucleotides read TGTGCCAGCTCACCTGAGGAAGAGTATCAGCCCCAGCATTTT. Complete variable domain (other parts from reference TRBV18 and TRBJ1-5): NAGVMQNPRHLVRRRGQEARLRCSPMKGHSHVYWYRQLPEEGLKFMVYLQKENIIDESGMPKERFSAEFPKEGPSILRIQQVVRGDSAAYFCASSPEEEYQPQHFGDGTRLSIL.

The CDR3 region is CASSPSGTGYNEQFF. DNA for the CDR3: TGTGCCAGCAGCCCCTCCGGGACAGGGTACAATGAGCAGTTCTTC. The chain combines TRBV6-5 with TRBJ2-1, with 9 bases identical to TRBD1. Germline V lookup: CDR1 MNHEY, CDR2 SVGAGI. This CDR3 comprises 15 residues. V gave up 6 bases and J gave up 4 bases; unmatched junction bases: 7.

The chain employs TRBV5-4 and TRBJ1-2; D may be TRBD1 (6 bases). Germline lookup yields CDR1 SGHNT and CDR2 YYREEE (reference sequence). Trimming took off 4 bases at V and 7 bases at J, with 17 bases between the two ends. This CDR3 comprises 14 residues. The DNA for the CDR3 is TGTGCCAGCAGCCTGGACCGGACAGCTTTTGGCTACACCTTC. The encoded protein is CASSLDRTAFGYTF.

The chain uses TRBV5-1 and TRBJ2-7, with TRBD1 matching over 9 bases. Germline V lookup: CDR1 SGHRS, CDR2 YFSETQ. Trimming at V came to 0 bases and at J to 1 base, leaving 8 bases not matched to a gene. The CDR3 runs 17 residues. The CDR3 DNA sequence: TGCGCCAGCAGCTTGGCCGGGGGACAGGGCCTGTCCTACGAGCAGTACTTC. Its protein product is CASSLAGGQGLSYEQYF.

The chain uses TRBV30 and TRBJ2-5, with unresolved D. The J call may be mistaken, given a closer DNA end match to TRBJ2-7. From germline, CDR1 is GTSNPN and CDR2 SVGIG (reference sequence). The CDR3 runs to 11 residues. The CDR3 DNA is TGTGCCTGGAGTCAGTACTACGAGCAGTACTTC. Its protein product is CAWSQYYEQYF.

The chain combines TRBV7-2 with TRBJ2-7; the D is unclear. The germline CDR1 and CDR2 sequences are SGHTA and FQGNSA. V lost 2 bases and J 3 bases, leaving 11 bases between the germline ends. The CDR3 runs 14 residues. DNA of the CDR3: TGTGCCAGCAGCTTATCCCCTGGAATCTACGAGCAGTACTTC. Its translation: CASSLSPGIYEQYF.

This clone was observed a handful of times. The V call is TRBV9, the J call TRBJ1-3; 7 bases map to TRBD1. The germline V gene has CDR1 SGDLS and CDR2 YYNGEE. The J segment lost 0 bases and the V segment lost 4 bases, leaving 7 bases of the junction unmatched. CDR3 size: 16 residues. DNA for the CDR3: TGTGCCAGCAGCCCCCAGGGACAGAGCTCTGGAAACACCATATATTTT. Protein product: CASSPQGQSSGNTIYF.

The CDR3 nucleotides read TGTGCTAGTGGTTTGGGACGCCGGGGGGGGCGTGGGGAGACCCAGTACTTC. Translation gives CASGLGRRGGRGETQYF. The rearrangement joins TRBV12-5 to TRBJ2-5; 8 nucleotides line up with TRBD2. The germline gives CDR1 LGHNT, CDR2 FRNRAP. J lost 5 bases, V lost 1 base, and 12 bases had no gene match. The CDR3 is 17 amino acids.

As concerns this clone: Because the CDR3's place on the DNA is in doubt, the DNA is left out and the CDR3 is given as listed by TCRdb. The V gene is TRBV7-2, the J gene TRBJ2-1; the table calls TRBD2, which could not be checked here. The CDR3 length is 12 residues, termini included. The germline gives CDR1 SGHTA, CDR2 FQGNSA. CDR3 sequence: CASSLGVAGGIF.

This clone has just a few counts. The chain links TRBV9 to TRBJ1-2; tentative D call: TRBD1 (5 bases). Germline lookup yields CDR1 SGDLS and CDR2 YYNGEE. Trimming cost V 0 bases and J 7 bases, with 10 bases left between them. The CDR3 runs 13 residues. This CDR3 reads CASSVEGRLGYTF. CDR3 nucleotide sequence: TGTGCCAGCAGCGTAGAGGGGAGACTTGGCTACACCTTC.

This chain joins TRBV30 and TRBJ2-7; 10 bases match TRBD1. Germline CDR1 reads GTSNPN; CDR2 reads SVGIG (reference sequence). After removal of 5 bases from V and 3 bases from J, the junction contained 7 bases not matched to a gene. CDR3 size: 14 residues. CDR3 region: CAWATGTGVYEQYF. The CDR3 DNA reads as TGTGCCTGGGCCACCGGGACAGGGGTCTACGAGCAGTACTTC.